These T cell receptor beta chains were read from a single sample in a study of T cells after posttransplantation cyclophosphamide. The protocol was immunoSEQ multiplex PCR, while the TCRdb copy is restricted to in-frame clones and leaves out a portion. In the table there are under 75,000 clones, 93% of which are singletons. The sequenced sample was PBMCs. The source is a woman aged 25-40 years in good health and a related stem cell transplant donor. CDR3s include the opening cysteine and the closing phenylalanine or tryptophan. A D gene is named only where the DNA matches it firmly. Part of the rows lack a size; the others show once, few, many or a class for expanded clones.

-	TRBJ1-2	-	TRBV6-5	CASSYGGNYGYTF	TGTGCCAGCAGTTACGGGGGGAACTATGGCTACACCTTC
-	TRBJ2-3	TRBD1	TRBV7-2	CASSVLQGRTDTQYF	TGTGCCAGCAGCGTCCTACAGGGGAGAACAGATACGCAGTATTTT
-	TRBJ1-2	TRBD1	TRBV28	CASSLLQGVNYGYTF	TGTGCCAGCAGTTTATTACAGGGGGTTAACTATGGCTACACCTTC
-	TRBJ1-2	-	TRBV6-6	CASTPFPDYGYTF	TGTGCCAGCACCCCCTTTCCGGACTATGGCTACACCTTC
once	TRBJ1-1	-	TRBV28	CASTVTPMNTEAFF	TGTGCCAGCACCGTGACACCGATGAACACTGAAGCTTTCTTT
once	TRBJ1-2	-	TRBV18	CASSPQGIPYGYTF	TGTGCCAGCTCACCGCAGGGTATTCCCTATGGCTACACCTTC
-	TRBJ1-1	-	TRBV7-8	CASSSTGIEAFF	TGTGCCAGCAGCTCAACGGGGATTGAAGCTTTCTTT
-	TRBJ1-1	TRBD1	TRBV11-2	CASSLDLGAGGTEAFF	TGTGCCAGCAGCTTAGATCTGGGGGCAGGGGGCACTGAAGCTTTCTTT
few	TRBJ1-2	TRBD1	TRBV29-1	CSVGQGRMGYTF	TGCAGCGTCGGACAGGGGAGGATGGGCTACACCTTC
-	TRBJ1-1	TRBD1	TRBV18	CASSRTGNTEAFF	TGTGCCAGCTCACGGACAGGGAACACTGAAGCTTTCTTT
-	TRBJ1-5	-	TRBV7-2	CASSLRGGNQPQHF	TGTGCCAGCAGCTTAAGGGGAGGCAATCAGCCCCAGCATTTT
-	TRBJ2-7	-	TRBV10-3	CAISARQETYEQYF	TGTGCCATCAGTGCTCGACAGGAGACCTACGAGCAGTACTTC
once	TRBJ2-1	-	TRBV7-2	CASSLARGIYNEQFF	TGTGCCAGCAGCTTAGCACGGGGGATATACAATGAGCAGTTCTTC
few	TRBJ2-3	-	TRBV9	CASSLAVSGTDTQYF	TGTGCCAGCAGCTTAGCGGTTAGCGGCACAGATACGCAGTATTTT
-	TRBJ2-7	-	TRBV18	CASSPTAGPYEQYF	TGTGCCAGCTCACCAACCGCAGGGCCCTACGAGCAGTACTTC
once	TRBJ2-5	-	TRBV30	CAWTRRTQETQYF	TGTGCCTGGACTAGACGGACCCAAGAGACCCAGTACTTC
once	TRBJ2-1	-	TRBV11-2	CASSLGGEQFF	TGTGCCAGCAGCTTAGGGGGTGAGCAGTTCTTC
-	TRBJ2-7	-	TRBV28	CASSFVFTWGPLSYEQYF	TGTGCCAGCAGTTTTGTCTTTACTTGGGGCCCCCTATCCTACGAGCAGTACTTC
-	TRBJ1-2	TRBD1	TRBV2	CASSLGKGANHGYTF	TGTGCCAGCAGTTTGGGCAAGGGGGCGAATCATGGCTACACCTTC
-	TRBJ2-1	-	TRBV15	CATSRAGGSRGNEQFF	TGTGCCACCAGCAGAGCTGGTGGCAGCCGGGGGAATGAGCAGTTCTTC
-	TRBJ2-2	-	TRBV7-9	CASSPRGRNTGELFF	TGTGCCAGCAGCCCTAGGGGGAGGAACACCGGGGAGCTGTTTTTT
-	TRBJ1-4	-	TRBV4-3	CASSQDYPTNEKLFF	TGCGCCAGCAGCCAAGATTACCCAACTAATGAAAAACTGTTTTTT
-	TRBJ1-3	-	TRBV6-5	CASSRGIRSGNTIYF	TGTGCCAGCAGCCGGGGCATCCGCTCTGGAAACACCATATATTTT
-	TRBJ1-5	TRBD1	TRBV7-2	CASSLAPGQVIGNQPQHF	TGTGCCAGCAGCCTGGCACCGGGACAGGTGATTGGCAATCAGCCCCAGCATTTT
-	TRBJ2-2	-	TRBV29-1	CSVQVGRTGELFF	TGCAGCGTTCAAGTCGGTAGGACCGGGGAGCTGTTTTTT
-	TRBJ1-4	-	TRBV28	CASSSGWMSEKLFF	TGTGCCAGCAGCTCCGGTTGGATGTCTGAAAAACTGTTTTTT
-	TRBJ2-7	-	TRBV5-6	CASSLDGSSYEQYF	TGTGCCAGCAGCTTGGATGGCAGTTCCTACGAGCAGTACTTC
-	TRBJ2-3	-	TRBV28	CASSLWADTWGAGTDTQYF	TGTGCCAGCAGTTTATGGGCAGATACATGGGGGGCAGGCACAGATACGCAGTATTTT
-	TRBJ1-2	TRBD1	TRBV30	CACTQGPYGYTF	TGTGCCTGTACACAGGGGCCCTATGGCTACACCTTC
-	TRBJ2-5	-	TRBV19	CASSIDPAKETQYF	TGTGCCAGTAGTATAGATCCAGCCAAAGAGACCCAGTACTTC
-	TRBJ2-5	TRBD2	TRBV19	CASSSPREVGETQYF	TGTGCCAGTAGTAGTCCACGGGAGGTAGGAGAGACCCAGTACTTC
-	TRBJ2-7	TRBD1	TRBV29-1	CSVLRTGGSYEQYF	TGCAGCGTGCTCAGAACAGGGGGATCCTACGAGCAGTACTTC
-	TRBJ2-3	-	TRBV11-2	CASSLRQSAGTITDTQYF	TGTGCCAGCAGCTTACGCCAATCGGCAGGGACGATTACAGATACGCAGTATTTT
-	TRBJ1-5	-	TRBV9	CASRRGGAKNNQPQHF	TGTGCCAGCAGACGGGGAGGGGCTAAGAACAATCAGCCCCAGCATTTT
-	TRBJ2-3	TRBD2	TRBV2	CASRLAGTDTQYF	TGTGCCAGCAGACTAGCGGGCACAGATACGCAGTATTTT
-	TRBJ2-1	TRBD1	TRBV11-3	CASSSLTGGNEQFF	TGTGCCAGCAGCTCCTTGACAGGGGGCAATGAGCAGTTCTTC
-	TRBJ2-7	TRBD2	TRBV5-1	CASSPEGLVYEQYF	TGCGCCAGCAGCCCTGAGGGACTAGTTTACGAGCAGTACTTC
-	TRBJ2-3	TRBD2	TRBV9	CASSPRGGPLYTQYF	TGTGCCAGCAGCCCGCGGGGGGGTCCCCTGTATACGCAGTATTTT
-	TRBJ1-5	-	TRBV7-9	CASSPTGARSNQPQHF	TGTGCCAGCAGCCCAACGGGGGCGCGAAGCAATCAGCCCCAGCATTTT
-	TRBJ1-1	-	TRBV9	CASSVAVGVNTEAFF	TGTGCCAGCAGCGTAGCGGTCGGGGTGAACACTGAAGCTTTCTTT
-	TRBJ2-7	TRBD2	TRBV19	CARPLAGGTYEQYF	TGTGCCAGACCTTTAGCGGGGGGAACCTACGAGCAGTACTTC
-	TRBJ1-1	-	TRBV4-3	CASSQDNENTEAFF	TGCGCCAGCAGCCAAGATAATGAGAACACTGAAGCTTTCTTT
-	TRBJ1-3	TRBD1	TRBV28	CASSLAGTGDLGRGNTIYF	TGTGCCAGCAGTCTGGCGGGGACAGGAGACCTGGGGAGGGGAAACACCATATATTTT
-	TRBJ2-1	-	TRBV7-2	CASSLAGISYNEQFF	TGTGCCAGCAGCTTAGCGGGGATTAGCTACAATGAGCAGTTCTTC
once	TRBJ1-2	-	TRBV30	CAWSVLDGYTF	TGTGCCTGGAGTGTACTAGACGGGTACACCTTC
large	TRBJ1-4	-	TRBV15	CATSPPRRGAEKLFF	TGTGCCACCAGCCCCCCCCGCAGGGGTGCTGAAAAACTGTTTTTT
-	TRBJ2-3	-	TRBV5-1	CASRRNVDTQYF	TGCGCCAGCAGGCGAAATGTGGATACGCAGTATTTT
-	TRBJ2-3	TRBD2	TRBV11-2	CASSRLSGGTDTQYF	TGTGCCAGCAGCCGCCTTTCGGGGGGTACAGATACGCAGTATTTT
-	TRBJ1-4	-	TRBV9	CASSVGTVGNEKLFF	TGTGCCAGCAGCGTAGGAACAGTTGGGAACGAAAAACTGTTTTTT